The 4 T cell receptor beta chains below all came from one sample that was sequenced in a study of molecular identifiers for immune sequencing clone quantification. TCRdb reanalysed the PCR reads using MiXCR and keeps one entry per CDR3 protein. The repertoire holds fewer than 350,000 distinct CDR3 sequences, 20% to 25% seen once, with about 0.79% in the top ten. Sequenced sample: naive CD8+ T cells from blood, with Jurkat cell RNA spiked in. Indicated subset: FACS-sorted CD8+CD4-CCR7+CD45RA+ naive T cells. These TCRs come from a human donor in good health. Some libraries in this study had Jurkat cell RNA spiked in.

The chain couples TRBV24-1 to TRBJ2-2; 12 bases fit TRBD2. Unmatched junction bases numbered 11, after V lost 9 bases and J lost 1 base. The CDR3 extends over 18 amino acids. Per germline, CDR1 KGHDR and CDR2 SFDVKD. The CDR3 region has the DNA TGTGCCACCCAATCCCCCCGGACTAGCGGGGAGAACACCGGGGAGCTGTTTTTT. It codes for CATQSPRTSGENTGELFF.

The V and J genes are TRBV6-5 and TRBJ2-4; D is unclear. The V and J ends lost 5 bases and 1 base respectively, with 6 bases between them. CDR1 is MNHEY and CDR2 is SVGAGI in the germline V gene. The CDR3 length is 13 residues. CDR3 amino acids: CASSPFAKNIQYF. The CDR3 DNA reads TGTGCCAGCAGTCCATTTGCCAAAAACATTCAGTACTTC.

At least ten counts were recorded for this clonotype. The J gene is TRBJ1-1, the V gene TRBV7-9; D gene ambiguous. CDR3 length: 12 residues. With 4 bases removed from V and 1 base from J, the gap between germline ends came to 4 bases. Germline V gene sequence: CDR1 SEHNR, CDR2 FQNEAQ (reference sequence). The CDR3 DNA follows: TGTGCCAGCAGCTCTAGGAACACTGAAGCTTTCTTT. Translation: CASSSRNTEAFF. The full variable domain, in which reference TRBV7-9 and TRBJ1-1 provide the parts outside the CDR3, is DTGVSQNPRHKITKRGQNVTFRCDPISEHNRLYWYRQTLGQGPEFLTYFQNEAQLEKSRLLSDRFSAERPKGSFSTLEIQRTEQGDSAMYLCASSSRNTEAFFGQGTRLTVV.

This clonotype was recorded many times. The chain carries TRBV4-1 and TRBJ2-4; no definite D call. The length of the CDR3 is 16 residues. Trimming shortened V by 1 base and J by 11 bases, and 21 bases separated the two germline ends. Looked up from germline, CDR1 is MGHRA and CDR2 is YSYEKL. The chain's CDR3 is CASSQAASDLPVVQYF. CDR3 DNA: TGCGCCAGCAGCCAAGCCGCATCTGATCTGCCGGTTGTTCAGTACTTC.